One sample yielded the 4 T cell receptor beta chains listed below, sequenced in a study of T cells expressing NK-cell markers. TCRdb re-called the 5' RACE reads and catalogs CDR3 proteins one per entry, DNA excluded. This table lists about 390,000 distinct CDR3 sequences. Sample: blood T cells: a sorted CD56 or NKG2C T cell subset, CD4+ or CD8+ T cells, or bulk PBMC T cells (not recorded which). The receptors derive from a woman aged 45 to 65 in good health.

The chain links TRBV7-8 to TRBJ2-3; TCRdb's D call of TRBD1 is untestable without DNA. Germline loops: CDR1 SGHVS, CDR2 FQNEAQ. There are 14 residues in the CDR3. The CDR3 loop is CASSLVGGLDTQYF.

The chain employs TRBV20-1 and TRBJ2-7; TCRdb selects TRBD2, and the lack of DNA leaves this call unchecked. This CDR3 is 15 amino acids long. Germline CDR1 DFQATT, CDR2 SNEGSKA (reference sequence). CDR3 in amino acids: CSARGLAGVLGEQYF.

This chain joins TRBV4-1 and TRBJ2-1; TCRdb's D call, TRBD2, is unchecked because there is no DNA. Germline loops: CDR1 MGHRA, CDR2 YSYEKL. The CDR3 is made up of 17 amino acids. CDR3: CASSQPIAGGPFNEQFF.

The chain links TRBV11-3 to TRBJ2-3; without DNA, the TCRdb call of TRBD1 cannot be checked. This CDR3 is built from 16 residues. CDR1 SGHNT and CDR2 YENEEA come from the germline V gene. The CDR3 loop reads CASSARGGEGTDTQYF.